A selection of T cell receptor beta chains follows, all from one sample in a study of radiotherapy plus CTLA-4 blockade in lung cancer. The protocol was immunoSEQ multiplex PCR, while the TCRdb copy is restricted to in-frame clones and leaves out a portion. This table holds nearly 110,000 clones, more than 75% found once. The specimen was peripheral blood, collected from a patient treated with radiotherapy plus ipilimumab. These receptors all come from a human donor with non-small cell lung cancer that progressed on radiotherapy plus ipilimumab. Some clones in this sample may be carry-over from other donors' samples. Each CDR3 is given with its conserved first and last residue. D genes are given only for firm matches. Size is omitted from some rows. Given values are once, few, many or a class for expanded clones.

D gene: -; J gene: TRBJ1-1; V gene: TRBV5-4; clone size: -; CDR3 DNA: TGTGCCAGCAGCTTTGGGGCAGAAACTGAAGCTTTCTTT; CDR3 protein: CASSFGAETEAFF
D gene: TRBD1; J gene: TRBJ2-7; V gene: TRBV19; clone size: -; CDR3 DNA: TGTGCCAGTAGTAACGACAGGGGGCGAGAGCAGTACTTC; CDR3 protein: CASSNDRGREQYF
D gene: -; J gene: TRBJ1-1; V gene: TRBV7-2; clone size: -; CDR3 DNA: TGTGCCAGCAGCCCTCGAAGGGACACTGAAGCTTTCTTT; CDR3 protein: CASSPRRDTEAFF
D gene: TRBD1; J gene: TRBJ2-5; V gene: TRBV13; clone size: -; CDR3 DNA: TGTGCCAGCAGCTTCGGGACAGGGTATAGGTTCCAAGAGACCCAGTACTTC; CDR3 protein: CASSFGTGYRFQETQYF
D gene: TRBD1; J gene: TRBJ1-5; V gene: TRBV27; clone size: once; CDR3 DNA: TGTGCCAGCAGTTTAAACCCAGGGGGCGGTCAGCCCCAGCATTTT; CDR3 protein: CASSLNPGGGQPQHF
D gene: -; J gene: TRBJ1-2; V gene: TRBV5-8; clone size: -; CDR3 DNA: TGTGCCAGCAGCTTGGGACATTATGGCTACACCTTC; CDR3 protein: CASSLGHYGYTF
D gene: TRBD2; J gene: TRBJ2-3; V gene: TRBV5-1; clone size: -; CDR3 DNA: TGCGCCAGCAGCTGGGCGGGGGAATCAGATACGCAGTATTTT; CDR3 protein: CASSWAGESDTQYF
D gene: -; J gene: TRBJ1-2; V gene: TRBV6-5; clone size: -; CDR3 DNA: TGTGCCAGCAGTTACACAGCGAACTATGGCTACACCTTC; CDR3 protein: CASSYTANYGYTF
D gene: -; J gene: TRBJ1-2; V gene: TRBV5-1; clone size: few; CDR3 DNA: TGCGCCAGCAGCCGCCTTATTGGGGCAGGGGAAGGCTACACCTTC; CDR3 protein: CASSRLIGAGEGYTF
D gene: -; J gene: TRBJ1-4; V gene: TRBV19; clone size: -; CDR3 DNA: TGTGCCAGTCTAGGGTCCGCGTGGGAAAAACTGTTTTTT; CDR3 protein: CASLGSAWEKLFF
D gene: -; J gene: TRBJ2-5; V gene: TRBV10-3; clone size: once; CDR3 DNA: TGTGCCATCAGTGGGATCGAAGAGACCCAGTACTTC; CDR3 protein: CAISGIEETQYF
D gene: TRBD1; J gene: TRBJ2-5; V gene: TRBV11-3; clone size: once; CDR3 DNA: TGTGCCAGCAGCTCGACAGGGGCCGAACCGTACTTC; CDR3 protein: CASSSTGAEPYF
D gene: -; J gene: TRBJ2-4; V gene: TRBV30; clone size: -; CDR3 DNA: TGTGCCTGGAGTGCCGGACTTCTAAACATTCAGTACTTC; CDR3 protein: CAWSAGLLNIQYF
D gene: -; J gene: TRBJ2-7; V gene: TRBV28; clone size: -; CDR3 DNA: TGTGCCAGCAACAATTACCCCGGAACCTACGAGCAGTACTTC; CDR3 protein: CASNNYPGTYEQYF
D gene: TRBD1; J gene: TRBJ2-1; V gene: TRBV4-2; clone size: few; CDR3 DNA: TGTGCCAGCAGCCAAGTTTGGGACAGGGGATGGAATGAGCAGTTCTTC; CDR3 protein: CASSQVWDRGWNEQFF
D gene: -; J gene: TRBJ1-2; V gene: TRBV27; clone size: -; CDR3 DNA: TGTGCCAGCAGTTTACTGGGCCGGCCGAATTATGGCTACACCTTC; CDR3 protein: CASSLLGRPNYGYTF
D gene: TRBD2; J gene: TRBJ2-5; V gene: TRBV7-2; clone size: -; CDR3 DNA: TGTGCCAGCAGCTTAGGACTAGCGGGTAGTCAAGAGACCCAGTACTTC; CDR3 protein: CASSLGLAGSQETQYF
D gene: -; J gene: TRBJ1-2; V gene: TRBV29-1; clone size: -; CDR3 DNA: TGCAGCGTTTCCCGTAGCAGCGGAACAGGGGGCTACACCTTC; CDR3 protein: CSVSRSSGTGGYTF
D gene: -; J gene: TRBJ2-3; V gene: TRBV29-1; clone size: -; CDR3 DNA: TGCAGCGTTGAAGGTGGGAAGGGGTCAGATACGCAGTATTTT; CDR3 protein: CSVEGGKGSDTQYF
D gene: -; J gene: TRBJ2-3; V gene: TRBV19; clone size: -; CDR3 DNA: TGTGCCAGTAGTATAGGCGCCAGAGTCACAGATACGCAGTATTTT; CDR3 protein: CASSIGARVTDTQYF
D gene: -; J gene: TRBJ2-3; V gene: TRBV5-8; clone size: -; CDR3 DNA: TGTGCCAGCAGCTTGGGGGGGGGCCCGTGGGGCACAGATACGCAGTATTTT; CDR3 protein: CASSLGGGPWGTDTQYF
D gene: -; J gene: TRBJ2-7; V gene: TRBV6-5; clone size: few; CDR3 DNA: TGTGCCAGCAGTTCTCCCTATCCGGGAGAAGAGCAGTACTTC; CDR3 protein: CASSSPYPGEEQYF
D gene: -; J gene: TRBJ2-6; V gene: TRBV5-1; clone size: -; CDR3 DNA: TGCGCCAGCAGCTTTAATGGGGCTGGGGCCAACGTCCTGACTTTC; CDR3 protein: CASSFNGAGANVLTF
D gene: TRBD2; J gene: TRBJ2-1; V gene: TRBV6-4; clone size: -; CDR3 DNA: TGTGCCAGCAGTCCCCTTAGCGGGGGGGATGAGCAGTTCTTC; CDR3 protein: CASSPLSGGDEQFF
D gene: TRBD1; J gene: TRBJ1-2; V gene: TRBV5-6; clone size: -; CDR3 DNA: TGTGCCAGCAGCTTTAGGGGGCCTTCTGGAGGCTACACCTTC; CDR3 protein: CASSFRGPSGGYTF
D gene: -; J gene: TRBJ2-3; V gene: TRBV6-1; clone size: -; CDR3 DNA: TGTGCCGGCAGTGAATCTTGGCAGGGTTTATTAGATACGCAGTATTTT; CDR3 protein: CAGSESWQGLLDTQYF
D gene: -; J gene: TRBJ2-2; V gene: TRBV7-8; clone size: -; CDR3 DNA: TGTGCCAGCAGCTTAGGGGTAACGAACACCGGGGAGCTGTTTTTT; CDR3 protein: CASSLGVTNTGELFF
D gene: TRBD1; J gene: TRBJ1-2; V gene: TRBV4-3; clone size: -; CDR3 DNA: TGCACCAGCAGCCAAGAGTGGGACAGGGATAACTATGGCTACACCTTC; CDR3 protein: CTSSQEWDRDNYGYTF
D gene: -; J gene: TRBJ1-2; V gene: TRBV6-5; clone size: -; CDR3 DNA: TGTGCCAGCAGTCGAGCCCCTGACACACACTATGGCTACACCTTC; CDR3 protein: CASSRAPDTHYGYTF
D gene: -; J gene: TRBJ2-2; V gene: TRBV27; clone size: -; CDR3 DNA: TGTGCCAGCAGTTTATGGGTGACCGAGGGCGGGGAGCTGTTTTTT; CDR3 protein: CASSLWVTEGGELFF
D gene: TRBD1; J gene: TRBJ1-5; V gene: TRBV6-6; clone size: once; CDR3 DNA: TGTGCCAGCAGTCGAACAGGGGGCGCTGAACAGCCCCAGCATTTT; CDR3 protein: CASSRTGGAEQPQHF
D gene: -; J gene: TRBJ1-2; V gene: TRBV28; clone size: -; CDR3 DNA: TGTGCCAGCAGTTTATTCTTCGGGGTCGGCGGGATTGGCTACACCTTC; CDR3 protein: CASSLFFGVGGIGYTF
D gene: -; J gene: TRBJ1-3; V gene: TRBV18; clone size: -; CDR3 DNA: TGTGCCAGCTCACCGGGTGAAGTCAGGAACACCATATATTTT; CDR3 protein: CASSPGEVRNTIYF
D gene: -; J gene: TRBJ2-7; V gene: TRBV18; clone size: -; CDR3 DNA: TGTGCCAGCTCACCAAACCCTCTCTACGAGCAGTACTTC; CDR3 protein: CASSPNPLYEQYF
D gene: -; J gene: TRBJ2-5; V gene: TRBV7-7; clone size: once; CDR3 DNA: TGTGCTAGCAGCTTAGGCCCTGCCACTGAGACCCAGTACTTC; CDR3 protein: CASSLGPATETQYF
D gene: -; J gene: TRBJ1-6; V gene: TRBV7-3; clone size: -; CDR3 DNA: TGTGCCAGCAGCTTGGGGGTACTCAATTCACCCCTCCACTTT; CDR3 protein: CASSLGVLNSPLHF
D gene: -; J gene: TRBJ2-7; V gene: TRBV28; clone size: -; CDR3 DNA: TGTGCCAGCAGACCGGGCCCTCCCTTCGAGCAGTACTTC; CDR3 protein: CASRPGPPFEQYF
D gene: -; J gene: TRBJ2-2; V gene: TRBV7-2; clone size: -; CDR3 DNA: TGTGCCAGCAGCTTAGTCTGGAACACCGGGGAGCTGTTTTTT; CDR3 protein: CASSLVWNTGELFF
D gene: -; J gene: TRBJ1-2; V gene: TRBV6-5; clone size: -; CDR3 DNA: TGTGCCAGCACGGGGGGGGTCTATGGCTACACCTTC; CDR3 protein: CASTGGVYGYTF
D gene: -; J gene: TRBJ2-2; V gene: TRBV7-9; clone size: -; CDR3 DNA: TGTGCCAGCAGCTTAGCTGGGGAGGAGCTGTTTTTT; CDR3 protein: CASSLAGEELFF
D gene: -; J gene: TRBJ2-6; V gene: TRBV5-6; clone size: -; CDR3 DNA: TGTGCCAGCAGCTTGGGGTGGACAGCTGGTGCCAACGTCCTGACTTTC; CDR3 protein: CASSLGWTAGANVLTF